Only a few counts were recorded for the clone carrying this TCR beta chain. TCRdb re-analysed the 5' RACE reads in MiXCR, keeping a single row per CDR3 protein. This table holds more than 75,000 distinct CDR3 sequences, approximately 19% found once. As to time point: blood at routine non-recurrence follow-up after resection. The source of the sample is a study of spatial heterogeneity in lung cancer. For the study at large: There were 72 donors, all of them untreated patients with early-stage non-small cell lung cancer. Available follow-up PBMC samples were sequenced, at a median of roughly two years post-resection.

The V and J ends lost 0 bases and 5 bases respectively, with 9 bases between them. There are 14 residues in the CDR3. CDR1 and CDR2 from the germline V gene are MGHRA and YSYEKL. This TCR came from a male donor with early-stage non-small cell lung cancer. The input for sequencing was PBMCs, taken at follow-up. This chain links TRBV4-1 with TRBJ2-3; either TRBD1 or TRBD2 may fit D (5 bases each). In DNA, the CDR3 is TGCGCCAGCAGCCAAGACAGGGCGGGAGATACGCAGTATTTT. It translates to CASSQDRAGDTQYF.